Each of the 21 T cell receptor beta chains below was sequenced from the same sample in a study of cytomegalovirus exposure and HLA in healthy donors. PCR was performed using 60 Vbeta and 13 Jbeta primers. The method was immunoSEQ multiplex PCR; TCRdb's version includes in-frame clones alone and lacks a portion of them. The data show around 150,000 clones, around 79% seen once. The specimen was PBMCs. These receptors came from a middle-aged man in good health and CMV-seronegative.

The chain has TRBV18 and TRBJ1-1; 9 bases match TRBD1. The length of the CDR3 is 14 residues. With 7 bases clipped from V and 7 bases from J, the junction kept 10 bases outside the gene matches. Germline V gene data show CDR1 as KGHSH and CDR2 as LQKENI. Written as DNA, the CDR3 is TGTGCCAGCTTAACTTCGGGGACAGGGATTGAAGCTTTCTTT. Translation gives CASLTSGTGIEAFF. The variable domain in full, with the rest retrieved from reference TRBV18 and TRBJ1-1, is NAGVMQNPRHLVRRRGQEARLRCSPMKGHSHVYWYRQLPEEGLKFMVYLQKENIIDESGMPKERFSAEFPKEGPSILRIQQVVRGDSAAYFCASLTSGTGIEAFFGQGTRLTVV.

This clone was seen a few times. The chain employs TRBV2 and TRBJ1-3, with a tentative D call TRBD1 (6 bases). The germline gives CDR1 SNHLY, CDR2 FYNNEI. CDR3 length: 12 residues. Trimming took off 5 bases at V and 5 bases at J, with 7 bases between the two ends. The CDR3 coding sequence is TGTGCCAGCAGTCAGGGGAGAAACACCATATATTTT. It specifies CASSQGRNTIYF.

In DNA, the CDR3 is TGTGCCAGCAGCCTTGGGGGAGGAGAAAAGCCCCAGCATTTT. Translated: CASSLGGGEKPQHF. The chain has TRBV7-2 and TRBJ1-5, with D maybe TRBD1 (5 bases). Deletions cut 5 bases from V and 8 bases from J, with 16 bases between. Germline V gene lookup returns CDR1 SGHTA and CDR2 FQGNSA. CDR3 length: 14 amino acids.

A word on this clone: Other DNA sequences within the sample encode an identical CDR3. The J gene is TRBJ2-5, the V gene TRBV20-1; D unclear. Germline lookup yields CDR1 DFQATT and CDR2 SNEGSKA (reference sequence). The CDR3 sequence is 10 residues long. Trimming took 6 bases from V and 2 from J, leaving 4 bases between them. The CDR3 nucleotides read TGCAGTGCCCTACAAGAGACCCAGTACTTC. Translated, it gives CSALQETQYF.

The chain recombines TRBV11-1 with TRBJ1-1; maybe TRBD1 (5 bases). Trimming left V 5 bases short and J 1 base short, with 20 bases between. The CDR3 covers 17 residues. Germline CDR1 and CDR2: SGHAT and FQDESV (reference sequence). The CDR3 protein is CASSPNTGQGPNTEAFF. CDR3 DNA: TGTGCCAGCAGCCCCAACACAGGACAAGGCCCGAACACTGAAGCTTTCTTT.

The genes are TRBV28 and TRBJ1-2; D gene ambiguous. CDR3 size: 12 residues. V lost 3 bases and J 8 bases, leaving 10 bases between the germline ends. Germline loops: CDR1 MDHEN, CDR2 SYDVKM. The CDR3 nucleotides read TGTGCCAGCAGTTTTGTCACACAAGGCTACACCTTC. Residues: CASSFVTQGYTF.

This clone has more than one count but fewer than ten. This sequence joins TRBV6-5 and TRBJ2-5, with D possibly being TRBD1 (7 bases). Trimming removed 2 bases at V and 5 bases at J, with 18 bases between. The CDR3 spans 16 residues. From germline, CDR1 is MNHEY and CDR2 SVGAGI. CDR3 nucleotide sequence: TGTGCCAGCAGTTACCCCCTGGGGGCAGGGGGGGAGACCCAGTACTTC. As protein: CASSYPLGAGGETQYF.

The chain links TRBV14 to TRBJ1-6; 9 nucleotides align to TRBD1. There are 18 residues in the CDR3. Germline CDR1 and CDR2: SGHDN and FVKESK. Trimming at V came to 4 bases and at J to 8 bases, leaving 15 bases not matched to a gene. This chain's CDR3 is CASSRRQGVQGVHSPLHF. Here the CDR3 DNA reads TGTGCCAGCAGCCGTAGACAGGGGGTTCAAGGAGTCCATTCACCCCTCCACTTT.

The genes are TRBV29-1 and TRBJ2-7; D is possibly TRBD1 (6 bases). This CDR3 is 13 amino acids long. V was trimmed by 2 bases and J by 4 bases, leaving 12 bases between them. CDR1 and CDR2 from the germline V gene are SQVTM and ANQGSEA. The CDR3 is CSVESRGTYEQYF. The CDR3, as DNA: TGCAGCGTTGAAAGCAGGGGTACTTACGAGCAGTACTTC.

V is TRBV6-1 and J is TRBJ1-1, with TRBD1 as a possible D gene (5 bases). The CDR3 loop spans 13 amino acids. V was cut by 5 bases and J by 1 base, with 8 bases left in between. Germline loops: CDR1 MNHNS, CDR2 SASEGT. CDR3 in amino acids: CASSRQTNTEAFF. CDR3 sequence (DNA): TGTGCCAGCAGTCGACAGACGAACACTGAAGCTTTCTTT.

The genes are TRBV6-5 and TRBJ2-5, with a possible D match to TRBD2 (5 bases). Germline V CDR1 and CDR2: MNHEY, SVGAGI. V lost 1 base and J lost 2, with 11 bases in between. This CDR3 comprises 15 residues. The CDR3: CASSYFTGLQETQYF. Here the CDR3 DNA reads TGTGCCAGCAGTTACTTTACGGGGTTACAAGAGACCCAGTACTTC.

This clone turned up a few times. The rearrangement links TRBV9 to TRBJ2-7; D ambiguous. The CDR3 is made up of 11 amino acids. The ends were cut back, 4 bases at V and 3 bases at J, with 5 bases in the middle. Germline lookup yields CDR1 SGDLS and CDR2 YYNGEE. CDR3 sequence (DNA): TGTGCCAGCAGCCCCCTCTACGAGCAGTACTTC. Protein product: CASSPLYEQYF.

A word on this clone: A junction end diverges from the germline sequence, so it may reflect a read error. The chain recombines TRBV10-3 with TRBJ2-3; 7 bases align to TRBD1. CDR3 length: 13 amino acids. Germline-derived CDR1 and CDR2 are ENHRY and SYGVKD. CDR3 DNA sequence: TGTGCCTCCGTCGACAGGGAATCAGATGCGCAGTATTTT. Translating gives CASVDRESDAQYF.

V is TRBV5-4 and J is TRBJ2-7, with 9 bases aligning to TRBD1. The CDR3 consists of 14 residues. V lost 4 bases and J lost 5; bases outside the gene matches: 7. Germline lookup yields CDR1 SGHNT and CDR2 YYREEE (reference sequence). CDR3 bases: TGTGCCAGCAGCCGGCCGGGACAGGGAAACGAGCAGTACTTC. Translating gives CASSRPGQGNEQYF. Full variable domain (outside the CDR3, taken from reference TRBV5-4 and TRBJ2-7): ETGVTQSPTHLIKTRGQQVTLRCSSQSGHNTVSWYQQALGQGPQFIFQYYREEENGRGNFPPRFSGLQFPNYSSELNVNALELDDSALYLCASSRPGQGNEQYFGPGTRLTVT.

This chain uses TRBV9 with TRBJ1-1; 7 nucleotides line up with TRBD1. The CDR3 is 14 amino acids. CDR1 and CDR2 from the germline V gene are SGDLS and YYNGEE. With V trimmed by 4 bases and J by 0 bases, 3 bases remained unmatched. CDR3 amino acids: CASSSGQLNTEAFF. CDR3 nucleotides: TGTGCCAGCAGCTCGGGACAGTTGAACACTGAAGCTTTCTTT.

The genes are TRBV10-3 and TRBJ1-1, with D maybe TRBD1 (5 bases). The CDR3 is 16 residues long. Germline V gene lookup returns CDR1 ENHRY and CDR2 SYGVKD. V lost 3 bases and J lost 2, with 16 bases in between. CDR3: CAISERGDQDNTEAFF. The CDR3 DNA sequence: TGTGCCATCAGTGAACGGGGGGACCAGGATAACACTGAAGCTTTCTTT.

This clone was counted a few times. V gene TRBV9 combines with J gene TRBJ2-3, with unresolved D. Between the trimmed V and J ends, which lost 0 bases and 4 bases, there was a span of 9 bases. The CDR3 spans 14 residues. CDR1 and CDR2 from the germline V gene are SGDLS and YYNGEE. CDR3 sequence reads: CASSVDLSPDTQYF. The CDR3 DNA reads TGTGCCAGCAGCGTAGATCTTAGCCCAGATACGCAGTATTTT.

This clone has only one observation. The genes are TRBV9 and TRBJ2-7; TRBD1 matches 9 bases. Germline CDR1 reads SGDLS; CDR2 reads YYNGEE. V lost 4 bases to trimming and J lost 5 bases; unmatched junction nucleotides: 7. This CDR3 is 14 amino acids long. The DNA of the CDR3 is TGTGCCAGCAGCCCGCCGGGACAGGGCGACGAGCAGTACTTC. This translates into CASSPPGQGDEQYF.

DNA for the CDR3: TGTGCCAGCAGGCCTCGTGCTAGCGGCAAACCCTACGAGCAGTACTTC. Its protein is CASRPRASGKPYEQYF. The chain recombines TRBV27 with TRBJ2-7; 7 bases are a match to TRBD2. This CDR3 comprises 16 residues. The V gene end was trimmed by 6 bases and the J gene end by 2 bases; junction bases not matched to a gene: 13. Germline V gives CDR1 MNHEY, CDR2 SMNVEV (reference sequence).

The chain carries TRBV4-1 and TRBJ2-7; D is ambiguous. V lost 0 bases and J lost 7, with 10 bases in between. This CDR3 is 13 amino acids long. The germline gives CDR1 MGHRA, CDR2 YSYEKL. DNA for the CDR3: TGCGCCAGCAGCCAAGAAATCCGAGCGGAGCAGTACTTC. Translated, it gives CASSQEIRAEQYF.

The chain couples TRBV5-1 to TRBJ1-5, with 11 bases fitting TRBD1. V lost 0 bases to trimming and J lost 9 bases; unmatched junction nucleotides: 2. This CDR3 contains 14 residues. Germline CDR1 is SGHRS and CDR2 is YFSETQ. CDR3 DNA: TGCGCCAGCAGCTTGGGGGACAGGGGGGCGCCCCAGCATTTT. This codes for CASSLGDRGAPQHF.